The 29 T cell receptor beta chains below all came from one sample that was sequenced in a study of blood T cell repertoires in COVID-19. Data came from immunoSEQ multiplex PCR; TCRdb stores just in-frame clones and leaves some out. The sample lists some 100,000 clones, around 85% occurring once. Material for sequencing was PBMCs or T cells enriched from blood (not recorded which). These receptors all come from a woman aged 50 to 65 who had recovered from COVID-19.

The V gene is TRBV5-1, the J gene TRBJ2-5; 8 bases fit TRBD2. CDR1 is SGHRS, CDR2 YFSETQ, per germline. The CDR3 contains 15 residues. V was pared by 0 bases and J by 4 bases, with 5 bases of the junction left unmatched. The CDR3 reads CASSLGFLAGETQYF. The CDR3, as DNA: TGCGCCAGCAGCTTGGGTTTTCTAGCGGGAGAGACCCAGTACTTC.

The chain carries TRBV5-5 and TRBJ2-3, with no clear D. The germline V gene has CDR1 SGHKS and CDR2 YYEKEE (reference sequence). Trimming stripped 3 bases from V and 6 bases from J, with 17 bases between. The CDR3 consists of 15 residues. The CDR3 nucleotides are TGTGCCAGCAGCTCTGCCCCCAAAGCCGGTGATACGCAGTATTTT. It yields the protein CASSSAPKAGDTQYF. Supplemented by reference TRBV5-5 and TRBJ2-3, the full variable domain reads DAGVTQSPTHLIKTRGQQVTLRCSPISGHKSVSWYQQVLGQGPQFIFQYYEKEERGRGNFPDRFSARQFPNYSSELNVNALLLGDSALYLCASSSAPKAGDTQYFGPGTRLTVL.

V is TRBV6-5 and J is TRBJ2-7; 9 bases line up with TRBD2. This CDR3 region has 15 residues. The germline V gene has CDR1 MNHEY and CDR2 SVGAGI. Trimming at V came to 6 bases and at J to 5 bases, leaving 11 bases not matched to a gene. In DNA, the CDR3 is TGTGCCAGCAGGGGGCGAGGGACTAGCATCCACGAGCAGTACTTC. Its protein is CASRGRGTSIHEQYF.

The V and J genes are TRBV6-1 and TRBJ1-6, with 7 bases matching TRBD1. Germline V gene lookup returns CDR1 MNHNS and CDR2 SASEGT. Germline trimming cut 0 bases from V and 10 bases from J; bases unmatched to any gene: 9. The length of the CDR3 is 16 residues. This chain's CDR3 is CASSEAWAQGFSPLHF. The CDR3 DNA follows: TGTGCCAGCAGTGAAGCTTGGGCACAGGGGTTCTCACCCCTCCACTTT.

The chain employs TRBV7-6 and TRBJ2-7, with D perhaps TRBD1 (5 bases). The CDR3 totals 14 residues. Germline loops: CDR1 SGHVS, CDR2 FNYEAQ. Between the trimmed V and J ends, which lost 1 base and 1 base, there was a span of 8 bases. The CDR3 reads CASSLEQESYEQYF. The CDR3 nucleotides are TGTGCCAGCAGCTTAGAACAGGAATCCTACGAGCAGTACTTC.

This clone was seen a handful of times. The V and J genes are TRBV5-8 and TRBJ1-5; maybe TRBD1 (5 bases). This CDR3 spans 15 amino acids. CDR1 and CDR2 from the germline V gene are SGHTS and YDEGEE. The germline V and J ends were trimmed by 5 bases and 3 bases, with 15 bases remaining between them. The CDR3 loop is CASRPRQGPNQPQHF. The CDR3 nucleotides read TGTGCCAGCAGACCCAGGCAGGGTCCCAATCAGCCCCAGCATTTT.

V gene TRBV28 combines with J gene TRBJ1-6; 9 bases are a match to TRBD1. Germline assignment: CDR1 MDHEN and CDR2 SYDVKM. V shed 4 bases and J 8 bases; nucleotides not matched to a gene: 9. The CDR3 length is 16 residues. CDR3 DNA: TGTGCCAGCAGTTCCTTACAGGGGGCAAGTGATTCACCCCTCCACTTT. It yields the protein CASSSLQGASDSPLHF.

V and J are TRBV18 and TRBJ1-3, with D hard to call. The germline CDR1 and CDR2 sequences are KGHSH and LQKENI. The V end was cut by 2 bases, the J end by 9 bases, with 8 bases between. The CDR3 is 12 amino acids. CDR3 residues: CASSPSIGTIYF. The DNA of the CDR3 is TGTGCCAGCTCACCATCAATCGGCACCATATATTTT.

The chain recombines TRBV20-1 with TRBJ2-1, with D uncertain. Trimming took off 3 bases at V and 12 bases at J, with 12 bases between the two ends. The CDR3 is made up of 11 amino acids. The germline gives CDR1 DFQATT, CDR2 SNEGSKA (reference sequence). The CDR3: CSARVFPGQFF. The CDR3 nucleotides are TGCAGTGCTAGGGTCTTCCCCGGGCAGTTCTTC.

Written as DNA, the CDR3 is TGTGCCAGCAGCTTAGCGGGGACAGGGCAGCAGTACTTC. Its protein is CASSLAGTGQQYF. The V gene is TRBV7-9, the J gene TRBJ2-7; the match to TRBD1 covers 9 bases. CDR3 length equals 13 residues. The germline gives CDR1 SEHNR, CDR2 FQNEAQ (reference sequence). With 0 bases clipped from V and 8 bases from J, the junction kept 2 bases outside the gene matches.

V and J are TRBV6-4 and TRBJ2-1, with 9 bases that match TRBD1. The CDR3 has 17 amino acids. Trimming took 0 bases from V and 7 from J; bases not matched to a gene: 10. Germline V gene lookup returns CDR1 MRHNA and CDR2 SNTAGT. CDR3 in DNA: TGTGCCAGCAGTGACTCCTTGTCCGGGACAGGGTTGAATGAGCAGTTCTTC. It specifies CASSDSLSGTGLNEQFF.

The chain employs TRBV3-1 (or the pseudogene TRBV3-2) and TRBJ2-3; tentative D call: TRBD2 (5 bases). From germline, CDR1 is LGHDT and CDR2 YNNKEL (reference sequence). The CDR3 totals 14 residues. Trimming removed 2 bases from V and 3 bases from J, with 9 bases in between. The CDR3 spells CASSQFGGTDTQYF. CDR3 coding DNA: TGTGCCAGCAGCCAATTCGGCGGGACAGATACGCAGTATTTT.

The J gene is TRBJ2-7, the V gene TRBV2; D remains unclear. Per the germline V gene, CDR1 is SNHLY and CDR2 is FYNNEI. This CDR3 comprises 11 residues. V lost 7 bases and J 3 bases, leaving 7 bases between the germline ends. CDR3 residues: CASTSVYEQYF. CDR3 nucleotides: TGTGCCAGCACGAGCGTCTACGAGCAGTACTTC.

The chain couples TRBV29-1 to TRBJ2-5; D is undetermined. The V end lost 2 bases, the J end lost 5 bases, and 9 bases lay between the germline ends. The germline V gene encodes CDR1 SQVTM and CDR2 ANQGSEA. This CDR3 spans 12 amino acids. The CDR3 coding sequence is TGCAGCGTTGAACCGGGTGGGGAGACCCAGTACTTC. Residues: CSVEPGGETQYF.

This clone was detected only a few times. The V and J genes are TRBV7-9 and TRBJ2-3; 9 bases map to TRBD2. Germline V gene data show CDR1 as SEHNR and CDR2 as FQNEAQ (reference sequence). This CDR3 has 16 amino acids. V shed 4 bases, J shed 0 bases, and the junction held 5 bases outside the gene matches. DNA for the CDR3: TGTGCCAGCAGCTCGAGCGGGGGGCTTAGCACAGATACGCAGTATTTT. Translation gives CASSSSGGLSTDTQYF. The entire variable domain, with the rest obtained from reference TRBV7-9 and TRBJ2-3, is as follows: DTGVSQNPRHKITKRGQNVTFRCDPISEHNRLYWYRQTLGQGPEFLTYFQNEAQLEKSRLLSDRFSAERPKGSFSTLEIQRTEQGDSAMYLCASSSSGGLSTDTQYFGPGTRLTVL.

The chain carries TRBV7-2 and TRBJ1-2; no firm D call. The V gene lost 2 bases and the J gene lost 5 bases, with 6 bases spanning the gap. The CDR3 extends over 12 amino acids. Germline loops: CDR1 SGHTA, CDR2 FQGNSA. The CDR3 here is CASSLQVYGYTF. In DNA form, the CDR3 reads TGTGCCAGCAGCTTACAGGTATATGGCTACACCTTC.

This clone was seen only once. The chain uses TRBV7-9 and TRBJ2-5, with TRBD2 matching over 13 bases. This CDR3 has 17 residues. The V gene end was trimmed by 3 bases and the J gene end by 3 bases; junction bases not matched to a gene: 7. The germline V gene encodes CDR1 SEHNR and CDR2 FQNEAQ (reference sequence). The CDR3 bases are TGTGCCAGCAGCTTCTATAGGACTAGCGGGGGAGAAGAGACCCAGTACTTC. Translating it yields CASSFYRTSGGEETQYF.

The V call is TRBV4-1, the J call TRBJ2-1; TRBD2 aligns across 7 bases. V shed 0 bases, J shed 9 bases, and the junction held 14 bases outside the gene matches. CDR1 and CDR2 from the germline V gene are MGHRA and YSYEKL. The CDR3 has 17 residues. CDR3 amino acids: CASSQEGSGRALGEQFF. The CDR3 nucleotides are TGCGCCAGCAGCCAAGAGGGATCGGGGAGGGCCCTCGGTGAGCAGTTCTTC.

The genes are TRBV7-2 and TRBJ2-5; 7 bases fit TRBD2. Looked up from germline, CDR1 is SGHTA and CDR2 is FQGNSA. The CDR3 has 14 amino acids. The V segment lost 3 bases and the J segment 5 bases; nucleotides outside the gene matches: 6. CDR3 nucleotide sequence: TGTGCCAGCAGCTTTGGGCGGCGGGAGGAGACCCAGTACTTC. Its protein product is CASSFGRREETQYF. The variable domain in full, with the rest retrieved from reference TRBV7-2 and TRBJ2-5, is GAGVSQSPSNKVTEKGKDVELRCDPISGHTALYWYRQSLGQGLEFLIYFQGNSAPDKSGLPSDRFSAERTGGSVSTLTIQRTQQEDSAVYLCASSFGRREETQYFGPGTRLLVL.

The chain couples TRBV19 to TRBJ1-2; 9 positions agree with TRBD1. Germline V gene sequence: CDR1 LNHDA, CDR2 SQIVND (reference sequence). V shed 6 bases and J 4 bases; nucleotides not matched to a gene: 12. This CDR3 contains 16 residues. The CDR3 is CASRPGQGVFGYGYTF. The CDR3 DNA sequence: TGTGCCAGTAGACCGGGACAGGGAGTTTTTGGCTATGGCTACACCTTC.

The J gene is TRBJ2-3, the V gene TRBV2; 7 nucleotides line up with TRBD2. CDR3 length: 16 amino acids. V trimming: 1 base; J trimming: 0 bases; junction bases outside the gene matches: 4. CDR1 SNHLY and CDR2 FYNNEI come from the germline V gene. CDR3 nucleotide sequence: TGTGCCAGCAGTGAAGAGGCGGGGGTGAGCACAGATACGCAGTATTTT. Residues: CASSEEAGVSTDTQYF.

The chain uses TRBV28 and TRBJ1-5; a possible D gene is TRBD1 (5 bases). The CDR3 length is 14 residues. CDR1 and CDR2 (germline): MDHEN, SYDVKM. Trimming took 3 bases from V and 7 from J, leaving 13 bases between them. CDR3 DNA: TGTGCCAGCAGTTTCCGGGGGGGACGGCAGCCCCAGCATTTT. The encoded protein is CASSFRGGRQPQHF.

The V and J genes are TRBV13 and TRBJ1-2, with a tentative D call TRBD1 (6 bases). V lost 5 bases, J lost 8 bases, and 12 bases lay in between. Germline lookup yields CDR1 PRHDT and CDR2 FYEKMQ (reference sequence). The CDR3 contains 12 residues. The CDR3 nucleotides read TGTGCCAGCAGCCGGCAGGGGAAGGGCTACACCTTC. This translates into CASSRQGKGYTF.

For the CDR3, the DNA is TGTGCCAGCAGCTACTTAGCGGGCCTTAGCACAGATACGCAGTATTTT. It specifies CASSYLAGLSTDTQYF. The V call is TRBV14, the J call TRBJ2-3, with 7 bases fitting TRBD2. Germline V gives CDR1 SGHDN, CDR2 FVKESK. This CDR3 has 16 amino acids. The V and J ends lost 5 bases and 0 bases, in that order; junction bases with no gene match: 8.

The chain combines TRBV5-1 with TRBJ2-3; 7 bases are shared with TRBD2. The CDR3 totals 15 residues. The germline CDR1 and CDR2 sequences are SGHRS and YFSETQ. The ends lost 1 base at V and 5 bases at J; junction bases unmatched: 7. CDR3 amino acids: CASSLSSGGGDTQYF. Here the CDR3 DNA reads TGCGCCAGCAGCTTGTCTAGCGGTGGGGGAGATACGCAGTATTTT.

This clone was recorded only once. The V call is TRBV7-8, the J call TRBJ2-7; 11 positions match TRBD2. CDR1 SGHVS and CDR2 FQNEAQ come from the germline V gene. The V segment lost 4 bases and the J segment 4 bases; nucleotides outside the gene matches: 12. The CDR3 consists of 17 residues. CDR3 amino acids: CASSSHGLAGEPYEQYF. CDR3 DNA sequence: TGTGCCAGCAGCTCACACGGACTAGCGGGCGAGCCTTACGAGCAGTACTTC.

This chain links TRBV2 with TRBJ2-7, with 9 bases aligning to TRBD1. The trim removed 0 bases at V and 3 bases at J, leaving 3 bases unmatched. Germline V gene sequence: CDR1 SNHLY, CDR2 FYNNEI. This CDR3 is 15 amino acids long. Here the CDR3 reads CASSEARQGGYEQYF. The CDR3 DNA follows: TGTGCCAGCAGTGAAGCCCGACAGGGGGGCTACGAGCAGTACTTC.

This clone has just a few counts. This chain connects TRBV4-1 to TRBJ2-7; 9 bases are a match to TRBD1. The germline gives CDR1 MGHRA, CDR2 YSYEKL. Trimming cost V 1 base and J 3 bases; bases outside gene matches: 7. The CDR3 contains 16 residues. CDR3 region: CASSQGGTGFFYEQYF. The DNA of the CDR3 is TGCGCCAGCAGCCAAGGGGGGACAGGGTTTTTCTACGAGCAGTACTTC.

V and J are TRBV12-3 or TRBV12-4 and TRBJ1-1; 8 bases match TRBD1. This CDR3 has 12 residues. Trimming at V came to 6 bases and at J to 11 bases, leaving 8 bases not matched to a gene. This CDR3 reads CASSRQGTGAFF. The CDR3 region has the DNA TGTGCCAGCAGCCGACAGGGGACTGGGGCTTTCTTT.